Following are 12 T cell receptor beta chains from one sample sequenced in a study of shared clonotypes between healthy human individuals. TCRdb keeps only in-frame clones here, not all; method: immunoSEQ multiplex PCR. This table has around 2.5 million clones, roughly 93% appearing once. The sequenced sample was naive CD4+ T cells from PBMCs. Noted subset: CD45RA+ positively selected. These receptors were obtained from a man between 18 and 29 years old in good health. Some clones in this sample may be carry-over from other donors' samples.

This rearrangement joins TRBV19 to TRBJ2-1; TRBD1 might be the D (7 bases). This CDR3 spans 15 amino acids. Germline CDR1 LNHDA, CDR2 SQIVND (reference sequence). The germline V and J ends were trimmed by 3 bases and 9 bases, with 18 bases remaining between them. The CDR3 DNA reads TGTGCCAGTAGTATCGCGAACGGGAGACAGGGTGAGCAGTTCTTC. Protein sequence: CASSIANGRQGEQFF.

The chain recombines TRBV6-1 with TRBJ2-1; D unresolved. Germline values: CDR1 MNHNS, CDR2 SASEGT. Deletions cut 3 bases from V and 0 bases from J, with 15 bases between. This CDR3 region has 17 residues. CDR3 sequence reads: CASSEVKSAPSYNEQFF. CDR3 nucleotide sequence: TGTGCCAGCAGTGAGGTAAAGAGCGCGCCCTCCTACAATGAGCAGTTCTTC.

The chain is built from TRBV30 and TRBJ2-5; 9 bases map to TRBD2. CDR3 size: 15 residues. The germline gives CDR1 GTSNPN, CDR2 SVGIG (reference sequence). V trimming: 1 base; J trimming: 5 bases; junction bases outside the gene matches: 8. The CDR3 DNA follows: TGTGCCTGGAGTGCTTTTGGCGGGAGGGGGGAGACCCAGTACTTC. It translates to CAWSAFGGRGETQYF.

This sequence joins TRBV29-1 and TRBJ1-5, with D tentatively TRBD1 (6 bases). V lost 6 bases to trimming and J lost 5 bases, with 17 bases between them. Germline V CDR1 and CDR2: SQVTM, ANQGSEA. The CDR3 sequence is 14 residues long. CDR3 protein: CSVSTDSQDQPQHF. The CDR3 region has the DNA TGCAGCGTCTCCACGGACAGCCAAGATCAGCCCCAGCATTTT.

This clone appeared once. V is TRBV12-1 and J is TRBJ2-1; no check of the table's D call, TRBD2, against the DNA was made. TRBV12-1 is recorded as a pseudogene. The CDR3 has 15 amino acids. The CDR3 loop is CASSFDKLRGSNRFF. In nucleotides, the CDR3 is TGTGCCAGCAGCTTTGATAAGCTCCGCGGGAGTAATCGATTCTTC.

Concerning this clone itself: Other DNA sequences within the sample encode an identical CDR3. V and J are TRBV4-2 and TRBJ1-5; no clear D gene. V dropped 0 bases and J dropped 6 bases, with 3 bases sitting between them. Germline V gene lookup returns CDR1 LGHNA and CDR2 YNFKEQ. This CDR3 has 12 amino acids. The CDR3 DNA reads TGTGCCAGCAGCCAAGATGGTCAGCCCCAGCATTTT. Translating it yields CASSQDGQPQHF.

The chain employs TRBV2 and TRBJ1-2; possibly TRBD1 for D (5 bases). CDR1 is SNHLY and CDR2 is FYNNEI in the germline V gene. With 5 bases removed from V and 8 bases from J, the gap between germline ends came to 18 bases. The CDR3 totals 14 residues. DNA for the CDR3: TGTGCCAGCAGTTTACAAGGGACGATGACCGGCTACACCTTC. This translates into CASSLQGTMTGYTF. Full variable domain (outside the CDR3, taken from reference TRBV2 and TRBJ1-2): EPEVTQTPSHQVTQMGQEVILRCVPISNHLYFYWYRQILGQKVEFLVSFYNNEISEKSEIFDDQFSVERPDGSNFTLKIRSTKLEDSAMYFCASSLQGTMTGYTFGSGTRLTVV.

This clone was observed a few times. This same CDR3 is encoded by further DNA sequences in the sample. The CDR3 DNA reads TGTGCCAGCAGCGTAGGTCCCCAAGAGACCCAGTACTTC. It encodes CASSVGPQETQYF. The V call is TRBV9, the J call TRBJ2-5; D gene uncertain. The germline gives CDR1 SGDLS, CDR2 YYNGEE. V was trimmed by 0 bases and J by 1 base, leaving 4 bases between them. The CDR3 has 13 amino acids.

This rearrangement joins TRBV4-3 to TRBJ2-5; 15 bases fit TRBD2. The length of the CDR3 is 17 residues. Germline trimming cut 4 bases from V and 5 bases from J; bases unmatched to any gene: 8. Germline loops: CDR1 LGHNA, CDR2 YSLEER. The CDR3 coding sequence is TGCGCCAGCAGCCTCCGGGGACTAGCGGGAGGTCCGGAGACCCAGTACTTC. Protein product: CASSLRGLAGGPETQYF.

The CDR3 spells CASSRPERELGKGGTQYF. DNA of the CDR3: TGTGCCAGCAGCAGGCCCGAGCGGGAGTTGGGTAAGGGTGGTACGCAGTATTTT. This sequence joins TRBV7-3 and TRBJ2-3; 8 nucleotides match TRBD2. CDR3 length: 18 amino acids. Trimming removed 5 bases from V and 8 bases from J; junction bases left unmatched: 21. The V gene's germline CDR1 is SGHTA and CDR2 FQGTGA.

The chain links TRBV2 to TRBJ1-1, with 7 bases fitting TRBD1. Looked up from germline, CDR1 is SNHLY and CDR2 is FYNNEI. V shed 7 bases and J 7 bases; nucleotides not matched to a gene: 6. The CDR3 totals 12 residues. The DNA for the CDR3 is TGTGCCAGCATGGGGGACAGCGATGAAGCTTTCTTT. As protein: CASMGDSDEAFF.

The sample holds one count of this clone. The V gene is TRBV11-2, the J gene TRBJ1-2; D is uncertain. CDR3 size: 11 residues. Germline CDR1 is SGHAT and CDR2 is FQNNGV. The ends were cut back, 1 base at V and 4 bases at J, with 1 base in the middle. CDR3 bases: TGTGCCAGCAGCTTAGCCTATGGCTACACCTTC. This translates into CASSLAYGYTF. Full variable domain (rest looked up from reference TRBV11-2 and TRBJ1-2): EAGVAQSPRYKIIEKRQSVAFWCNPISGHATLYWYQQILGQGPKLLIQFQNNGVVDDSQLPKDRFSAERLKGVDSTLKIQPAKLEDSAVYLCASSLAYGYTFGSGTRLTVV.